This TCR beta chain was observed in a study of blood T cell repertoires in COVID-19. Across the study: Acute-phase and convalescent COVID-19 samples originated in the United States, Italy and Spain. In each case, the material was cDNA or gDNA derived from T cells, B-cell-depleted T cells, or PBMCs.

This clone was recorded a few times. Authors' processing steps: Amplified reference gene primers provided the basis for estimating nucleated cell counts. Profiling relied on immunoSEQ multiplex PCR, and the TCRdb table lists in-frame clones only, not all of them. From that table come the V and J calls and clone size; the DNA was used to work out D and trimming. In the table there are around 500,000 clones, 80% to 90% of which are singletons. The CDR3 extends over 17 amino acids. From germline, CDR1 is LNHDA and CDR2 SQIVND (reference sequence). V shed 5 bases and J 0 bases; nucleotides not matched to a gene: 10.

The rearrangement uses TRBV19 and TRBJ2-3; 8 nucleotides agree with TRBD2. The sequenced sample was peripheral blood. The sequence was collected from a human donor in a cohort sampled during active COVID-19. The CDR3 region has the DNA TGTGCCAGTAGTGGACGGGTAGCGGGGTATAGCACAGATACGCAGTATTTT. The encoded protein is CASSGRVAGYSTDTQYF.